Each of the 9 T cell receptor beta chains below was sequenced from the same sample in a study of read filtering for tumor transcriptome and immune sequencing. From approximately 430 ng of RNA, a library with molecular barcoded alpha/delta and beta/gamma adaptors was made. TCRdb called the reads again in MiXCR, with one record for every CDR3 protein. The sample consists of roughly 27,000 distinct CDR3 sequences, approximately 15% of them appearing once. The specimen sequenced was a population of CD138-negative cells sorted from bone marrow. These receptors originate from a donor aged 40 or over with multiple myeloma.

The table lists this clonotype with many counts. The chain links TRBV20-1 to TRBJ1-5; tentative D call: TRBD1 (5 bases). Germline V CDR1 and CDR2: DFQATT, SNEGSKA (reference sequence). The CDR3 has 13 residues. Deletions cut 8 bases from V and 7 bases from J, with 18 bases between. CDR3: CSSNPGMGQPQHF. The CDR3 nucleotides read TGCAGTTCGAACCCAGGGATGGGCCAGCCCCAGCATTTT.

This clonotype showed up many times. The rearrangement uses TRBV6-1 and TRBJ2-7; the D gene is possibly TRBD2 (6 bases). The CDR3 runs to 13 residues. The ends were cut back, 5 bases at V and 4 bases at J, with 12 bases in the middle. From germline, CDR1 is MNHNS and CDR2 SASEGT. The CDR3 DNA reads TGTGCCAGCAGTAGTCAGGCGGGGTACGAGCAGTACTTC. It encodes CASSSQAGYEQYF.

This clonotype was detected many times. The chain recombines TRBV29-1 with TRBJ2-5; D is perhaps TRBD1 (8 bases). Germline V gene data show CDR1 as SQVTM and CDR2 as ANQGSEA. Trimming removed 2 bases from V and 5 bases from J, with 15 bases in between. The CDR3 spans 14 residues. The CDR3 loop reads CSVETGGDSETQYF. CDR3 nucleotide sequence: TGCAGCGTTGAAACAGGGGGGGACTCGGAGACCCAGTACTTC. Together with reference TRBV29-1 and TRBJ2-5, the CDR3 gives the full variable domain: SAVISQKPSRDICQRGTSLTIQCQVDSQVTMMFWYRQQPGQSLTLIATANQGSEATYESGFVIDKFPISRPNLTFSTLTVSNMSPEDSSIYLCSVETGGDSETQYFGPGTRLLVL.

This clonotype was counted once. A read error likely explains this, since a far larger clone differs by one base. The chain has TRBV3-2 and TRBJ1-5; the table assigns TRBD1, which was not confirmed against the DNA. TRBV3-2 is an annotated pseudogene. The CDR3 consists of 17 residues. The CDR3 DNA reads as TGTGCCAGCAGCCATGGGTCCATTGGGGCTAGCAATCAGCCCCAGCATTTT. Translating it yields CASSHGSIGASNQPQHF.

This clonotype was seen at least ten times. DNA for the CDR3: TGTGCCAGCAGCCAAGATAATGGCGGAGAGCAGTTCTTC. This translates into CASSQDNGGEQFF. The chain combines TRBV3-1 with TRBJ2-1; no clear D gene. V lost 0 bases and J lost 10, with 10 bases in between. The length of the CDR3 is 13 residues. Germline CDR1 is LGHDT and CDR2 is YNNKEL (reference sequence).

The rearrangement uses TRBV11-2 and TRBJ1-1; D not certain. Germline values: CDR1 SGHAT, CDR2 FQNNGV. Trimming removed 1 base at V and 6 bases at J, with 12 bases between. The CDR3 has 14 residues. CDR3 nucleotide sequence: TGTGCCAGCAGCTTAGTGTCTGGGGTTGCTGAAGCTTTCTTT. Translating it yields CASSLVSGVAEAFF.

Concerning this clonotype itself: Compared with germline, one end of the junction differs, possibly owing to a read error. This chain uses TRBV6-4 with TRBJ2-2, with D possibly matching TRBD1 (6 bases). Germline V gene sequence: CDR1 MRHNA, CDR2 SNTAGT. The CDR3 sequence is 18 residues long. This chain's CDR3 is CASRELGQISTNTGELSF. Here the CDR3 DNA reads TGTGCCAGCAGGGAACTTGGACAGATATCGACGAACACCGGGGAGCTGTCTTTT.

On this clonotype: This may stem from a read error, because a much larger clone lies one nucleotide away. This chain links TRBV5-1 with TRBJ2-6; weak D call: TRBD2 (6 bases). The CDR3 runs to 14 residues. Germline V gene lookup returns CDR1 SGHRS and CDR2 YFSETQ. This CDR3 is CASRRDSGANVLIF. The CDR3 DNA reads TGCGCCAGCAGACGGGACTCTGGGGCCAACGTCCTGATTTTC.

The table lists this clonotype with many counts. Here the CDR3 reads CASSFVRLAGVWDTQYF. For the CDR3, the DNA is TGTGCCAGCAGCTTTGTGAGACTAGCGGGAGTGTGGGATACGCAGTATTTT. The chain carries TRBV12-3 or TRBV12-4 and TRBJ2-3, with 12 positions matching TRBD2. The V and J ends lost 6 bases and 6 bases, in that order; junction bases with no gene match: 13. The CDR3 has 17 amino acids.